This TCR beta chain is drawn from a study of Tregs in tolerant kidney transplant recipients. The nonmyeloablative bone marrow transplants came from related graft donors, with transient mixed chimerism. Unstimulated regulatory T cells (CD4+CD25+CD127-), CD4+CD25- non-regulatory cells, CD4 and CD8 cells were FACS-sorted from thawed PBMCs. The study's findings and limits: Findings come from small patient numbers and require larger validation. Expanding Tregs on activated donor B cells appeared to best identify donor-specific TCRbeta clones.

V lost 0 bases to trimming and J lost 6 bases; unmatched junction nucleotides: 7. From germline, CDR1 is DFQATT and CDR2 SNEGSKA (reference sequence). The CDR3 sequence is 16 residues long. Details on this clone: Its specificity is not known. The sequenced fragment ends 3 residues before the CDR3 boundary, so the rest is inferred from the germline J gene.

Method: immunoSEQ multiplex PCR; TCRdb's copy keeps in-frame clones and lacks some. This sample contains around 33,000 clones. The V call is TRBV20-1, the J call TRBJ2-3, with 12 bases lining up with TRBD2. This sequence was found in a human patient who received a combined kidney and bone marrow transplant. Some T cells may be graft donor cells. Source: CD4+ T cells from blood (PBMCs), taken 24 months after the transplant. The CDR3 loop is CSARDQASGRADTQYF. The CDR3 bases that were read are TGCAGTGCTAGAGATCAGGCTAGCGGGAGGGCCGATACG.